Below, 3 T cell receptor beta chains from the same sample are listed, as sequenced in a study of blood T cells in healthy people across ages. With a J-beta primer mix and a sample-barcoded 5' primer, a second PCR ran roughly 6 to 11 cycles. MiXCR was run by TCRdb on the 5' RACE reads, yielding one entry per CDR3 protein. The sample yields over a million distinct CDR3 sequences, approximately 25% seen once. The sample also formed part of further work on T cells of mothers and their children.

Sequenced material: blood. All receptors derive from a girl between 2 and 10 years old in good health.

The CDR3 sequence: CASSLQGPGYTF. CDR3 sequence (DNA): TGTGCCAGCAGTTTGCAGGGCCCCGGCTACACCTTC. This chain links TRBV28 with TRBJ1-2; TRBD1 might be the D (5 bases). Germline V gene lookup returns CDR1 MDHEN and CDR2 SYDVKM. V gave up 3 bases and J gave up 8 bases, with 10 bases separating them. The CDR3 has 12 amino acids.

The rearrangement uses TRBV15 and TRBJ1-4, with unresolved D. The germline CDR1 and CDR2 sequences are LNHNV and YYDKDF (reference sequence). CDR3 length: 15 amino acids. The ends were cut back, 2 bases at V and 8 bases at J, with 15 bases in the middle. CDR3 residues: CATSRSLSQAEKLFF. The CDR3 DNA is TGTGCCACCAGCAGATCCTTATCGCAGGCGGAAAAACTGTTTTTT.

V usage is TRBV2 and J usage is TRBJ2-5; TRBD2 matches at 8 bases. The better agreement between TRBJ2-1 and the DNA end casts doubt on the J call. Germline-derived CDR1 and CDR2 are SNHLY and FYNNEI. This CDR3 contains 15 residues. The CDR3 DNA reads TGTGCCAGCAGTGACGCGGGGGGAGAATACAATGAGCAGTTCTTC. Translating gives CASSDAGGEYNEQFF.